This TCR beta chain comes out of a study of OX40 agonist ivuxolimab in advanced cancers. The germline gives CDR1 SSHAT, CDR2 FNYEAQ (reference sequence). The CDR3 length is 15 residues. Using immunoSEQ multiplex PCR, the repertoire was profiled, and TCRdb retains in-frame clones only, with some absent. The sample carries about 72,000 clones, 88% recorded once. Regarding this clone: Relative to the germline gene, one junction end is altered; a read error may explain this.

The sample consisted of CD4+ or CD8+ T cells sorted from blood, taken in a trial of the OX40 agonist ivuxolimab. The sequence was obtained from an adult with an advanced solid tumor such as melanoma, head and neck, liver or kidney cancer. The V and J genes are TRBV7-7 and TRBJ2-1; 7 nucleotides align to TRBD1. The CDR3 sequence is CASSLGTDRSNEQFF. The CDR3 DNA reads as TGTGCTAGCAGCTTAGGGACGGACAGGTCCAATGAGCAGTTCTTC.